The table lists the clone carrying this T cell receptor (beta chain) with a count of one. CDR3 length: 16 amino acids. Trimming stripped 7 bases from V and 0 bases from J, with 18 bases between. CDR1 SNHLY and CDR2 FYNNEI come from the germline V gene. Using immunoSEQ multiplex PCR, the repertoire was profiled, and TCRdb retains in-frame clones only, with some absent. Of just over 90,000 clones in the sample, 85% to 90% are singletons; the top ten hold about 2.4%. The data were taken from a study of T cell responses to AZD1222 COVID-19 vaccine. Second-dose recipients at about 4 or about 12 weeks were treated as one pooled group.

This specimen consisted of peripheral blood, obtained 28 days after the second AZD1222 dose. The chain couples TRBV2 to TRBJ1-1; D not certain. The clonotype originates from an adult who received the AZD1222 COVID-19 vaccine. CDR3 in amino acids: CASMNSPKTLNTEAFF. DNA for the CDR3: TGTGCCAGCATGAACAGTCCGAAGACTCTGAACACTGAAGCTTTCTTT.